Below, 28 T cell receptor beta chains from the same sample are listed, as sequenced in a study of blood T cell repertoires in COVID-19. Sequenced by immunoSEQ multiplex PCR; TCRdb stores in-frame clones only, minus some. The data contain some 250,000 clones, roughly 87% of them singletons. The sample taken for sequencing was peripheral blood. Source of these receptors: a woman between 25 and 40 years old with acute or convalescent COVID-19.

This clone was seen just once. The gene calls are TRBV7-9 and TRBJ2-3; the D is unclear. CDR1 and CDR2 from the germline V gene are SEHNR and FQNEAQ (reference sequence). This CDR3 contains 15 residues. Trimming took 1 base from V and 4 from J, leaving 12 bases between them. DNA of the CDR3: TGTGCCAGCAGCTTAGTTCTCCCGGGTTCAGATACGCAGTATTTT. The encoded protein is CASSLVLPGSDTQYF.

This clone turned up a few times. The chain links TRBV11-3 to TRBJ2-7; the D gene is possibly TRBD2 (5 bases). The CDR3 runs 13 residues. V lost 4 bases and J 3 bases, leaving 10 bases between the germline ends. CDR1 and CDR2 from the germline V gene are SGHNT and YENEEA. The CDR3 spells CASSSVGDYEQYF. For the CDR3, the DNA is TGTGCCAGCAGCTCGGTGGGAGACTACGAGCAGTACTTC.

J is TRBJ2-3 and V is TRBV2; D is uncertain. V lost 7 bases to trimming and J lost 2 bases, with 22 bases between them. Germline CDR1 SNHLY, CDR2 FYNNEI. This CDR3 is 17 amino acids long. Written as DNA, the CDR3 is TGTGCCAGCACGGGTGGTCCCGGTACAACAACCACAGATACGCAGTATTTT. Its translation: CASTGGPGTTTTDTQYF.

The rearrangement links TRBV6-2 or TRBV6-3 to TRBJ1-1; D might be TRBD1 (5 bases). The CDR3 runs 15 residues. CDR1 MNHEY and CDR2 SVGEGT come from the germline V gene. The V end lost 2 bases, the J end lost 1 base, and 11 bases lay between the germline ends. The CDR3 sequence is CASSYPVQGNTEAFF. The CDR3 nucleotides are TGTGCCAGCAGTTACCCCGTGCAGGGGAACACTGAAGCTTTCTTT.

The chain has TRBV5-6 and TRBJ2-3; D might be TRBD1 (6 bases). Trimming removed 5 bases at V and 0 bases at J, with 13 bases between. CDR1 is SGHDT, CDR2 YYEEEE, per germline. The CDR3 extends over 15 amino acids. This CDR3 is CASRYRTVSTDTQYF. CDR3 coding DNA: TGTGCCAGCAGATATAGGACAGTTAGCACAGATACGCAGTATTTT.

The V gene is TRBV6-5, the J gene TRBJ2-1, with D maybe TRBD2 (6 bases). Trimming left V 6 bases short and J 2 bases short, with 11 bases between. There are 14 residues in the CDR3. The V gene's germline CDR1 is MNHEY and CDR2 SVGAGI. Written as DNA, the CDR3 is TGTGCCAGCAGCCCACCGGGGGCCTACAATGAGCAGTTCTTC. Its translation is CASSPPGAYNEQFF.

This clone was seen more than once but under ten times. The chain joins TRBV27 to TRBJ2-7, with 10 nucleotides matching TRBD2. J lost 5 bases, V lost 1 base, and 8 bases had no gene match. This CDR3 region has 16 residues. CDR1 and CDR2 from the germline V gene are MNHEY and SMNVEV (reference sequence). In DNA, the CDR3 is TGTGCCAGCAGTTTATGGGCTAGCGGGAGAGTTAACGAGCAGTACTTC. The encoded protein is CASSLWASGRVNEQYF.

Only one count was recorded for this clone. The V and J genes are TRBV7-8 and TRBJ2-1, with 9 positions matching TRBD2. V lost 5 bases, J lost 2 bases, and 4 bases stayed unmatched. The CDR3 has 15 residues. Germline CDR1 SGHVS, CDR2 FQNEAQ. CDR3 sequence reads: CASSPAGGPYNEQFF. The CDR3 DNA sequence: TGTGCCAGCAGCCCCGCGGGAGGGCCCTACAATGAGCAGTTCTTC.

The V call is TRBV11-2, the J call TRBJ2-1; TRBD2 agrees at 8 bases. The CDR3 runs to 13 residues. Germline V gene sequence: CDR1 SGHAT, CDR2 FQNNGV. V lost 0 bases and J lost 13; bases outside the gene matches: 5. The CDR3 nucleotides are TGTGCCAGCAGCTTAGATAATGGACTAGCACAGTTCTTC. Amino acid sequence: CASSLDNGLAQFF. Complete variable domain (other parts from reference TRBV11-2 and TRBJ2-1): EAGVAQSPRYKIIEKRQSVAFWCNPISGHATLYWYQQILGQGPKLLIQFQNNGVVDDSQLPKDRFSAERLKGVDSTLKIQPAKLEDSAVYLCASSLDNGLAQFFGPGTRLTVL.

This clone showed up just a few times. The chain combines TRBV12-3 or TRBV12-4 with TRBJ1-5; no clear D gene. This CDR3 comprises 13 residues. The V and J ends lost 2 bases and 3 bases respectively, with 5 bases between them. The CDR3 bases are TGTGCCAGCAGTTTAAGAGCCAATCAGCCCCAGCATTTT. It yields the protein CASSLRANQPQHF.

The chain employs TRBV5-4 and TRBJ2-5; 9 nucleotides agree with TRBD1. There are 15 residues in the CDR3. Germline V gene sequence: CDR1 SGHNT, CDR2 YYREEE (reference sequence). V trimming: 4 bases; J trimming: 2 bases; junction bases outside the gene matches: 6. CDR3 coding DNA: TGTGCCAGCAGCCCTGGACAGGGGAGACAAGAGACCCAGTACTTC. Its translation: CASSPGQGRQETQYF.

This chain uses TRBV3-1 (or the pseudogene TRBV3-2) with TRBJ2-5; weak D call: TRBD2 (6 bases). From germline, CDR1 is LGHDT and CDR2 YNNKEL (reference sequence). The CDR3 extends over 17 amino acids. The ends were cut back, 4 bases at V and 1 base at J, with 19 bases in the middle. The chain's CDR3 is CASSPQESWGVQETQYF. DNA of the CDR3: TGTGCCAGCAGCCCGCAAGAGTCCTGGGGGGTCCAAGAGACCCAGTACTTC.

The chain combines TRBV27 with TRBJ1-1; the D is unclear. CDR1 is MNHEY, CDR2 SMNVEV, per germline (reference sequence). The V end was cut by 9 bases, the J end by 5 bases, with 10 bases between. The CDR3 has 11 residues. CDR3 DNA sequence: TGTGCCAGTCGTTTCCGGACTGAAGCTTTCTTT. Its translation is CASRFRTEAFF.

This chain uses TRBV7-8 with TRBJ1-4; perhaps TRBD1 as D (6 bases). This CDR3 has 14 residues. The V gene lost 5 bases and the J gene lost 2 bases, with 9 bases spanning the gap. Germline V gene sequence: CDR1 SGHVS, CDR2 FQNEAQ. The CDR3 sequence is CASSDQGTNEKLFF. The CDR3 bases are TGTGCCAGCAGCGATCAGGGGACTAATGAAAAACTGTTTTTT.

V is TRBV4-2 and J is TRBJ1-4, with TRBD1 matching 8 bases. Looked up from germline, CDR1 is LGHNA and CDR2 is YNFKEQ. V was pared by 6 bases and J by 8 bases, with 11 bases of the junction left unmatched. The CDR3 loop spans 15 amino acids. This CDR3 reads CASRSTGTGGEKLFF. For the CDR3, the DNA is TGTGCCAGCAGGAGTACCGGGACAGGAGGAGAAAAACTGTTTTTT.

The rearrangement links TRBV7-9 to TRBJ2-7, with 7 nucleotides matching TRBD1. The CDR3 consists of 15 residues. Germline CDR1 SEHNR, CDR2 FQNEAQ (reference sequence). Trimming took 1 base from V and 1 from J; bases not matched to a gene: 4. CDR3 sequence reads: CASSLEGTASYEQYF. CDR3 coding DNA: TGTGCCAGCAGCTTAGAGGGGACAGCTTCCTACGAGCAGTACTTC.

This chain joins TRBV25-1 and TRBJ2-5; TRBD2 aligns across 9 bases. The trim removed 2 bases at V and 5 bases at J, leaving 6 bases unmatched. This CDR3 has 15 residues. Germline loops: CDR1 MGHDK, CDR2 SYGVNS. CDR3 sequence: CASSEGGGAEETQYF. DNA for the CDR3: TGTGCCAGCAGTGAAGGCGGGGGGGCGGAGGAGACCCAGTACTTC.

The chain has TRBV9 and TRBJ1-2; D is possibly TRBD1 (6 bases). This CDR3 is 15 amino acids long. Trimming cost V 2 bases and J 3 bases, with 14 bases left between them. Germline loops: CDR1 SGDLS, CDR2 YYNGEE. The CDR3 nucleotides read TGTGCCAGCAGCGTTGGGGGCGCCGGGGACTATGGCTACACCTTC. It specifies CASSVGGAGDYGYTF.

J is TRBJ2-2 and V is TRBV5-1, with TRBD1 matching 7 bases. V shed 2 bases and J 0 bases; nucleotides not matched to a gene: 4. The CDR3 extends over 16 amino acids. In germline, CDR1 is SGHRS, CDR2 YFSETQ. The CDR3 loop is CASSLPGTANTGELFF. The DNA for the CDR3 is TGCGCCAGCAGCTTACCCGGGACAGCGAACACCGGGGAGCTGTTTTTT.

The chain couples TRBV11-2 to TRBJ2-1; 9 bases fit TRBD1. Per germline, CDR1 SGHAT and CDR2 FQNNGV. Trimming cost V 5 bases and J 12 bases; bases outside gene matches: 5. The CDR3 runs to 12 residues. CDR3 coding DNA: TGTGCCAGCAGCGTAACAGGGGGCTGGCAGTTCTTC. It translates to CASSVTGGWQFF.

This rearrangement joins TRBV2 to TRBJ2-7, with 7 nucleotides matching TRBD1. CDR1 is SNHLY and CDR2 is FYNNEI in the germline V gene. With 8 bases clipped from V and 7 bases from J, the junction kept 8 bases outside the gene matches. The CDR3 has 12 amino acids. The CDR3 protein is CASGYRGSEQYF. The CDR3 DNA reads TGTGCCAGCGGATACAGGGGTTCAGAGCAGTACTTC.

This chain uses TRBV9 with TRBJ2-3; D not certain. Deletions cut 0 bases from V and 0 bases from J, with 11 bases between. The CDR3 consists of 16 residues. Germline-derived CDR1 and CDR2 are SGDLS and YYNGEE. CDR3 protein: CASSVATVSSTDTQYF. The CDR3 region has the DNA TGTGCCAGCAGCGTAGCTACCGTGTCAAGCACAGATACGCAGTATTTT.

The V gene is TRBV7-2, the J gene TRBJ2-3, with 9 bases fitting TRBD2. This CDR3 spans 16 amino acids. Germline V gene data show CDR1 as SGHTA and CDR2 as FQGNSA. V lost 4 bases and J lost 0; bases outside the gene matches: 5. CDR3 sequence (DNA): TGTGCCAGCAGCTATCTAGCGGGGACAAGCACAGATACGCAGTATTTT. It encodes CASSYLAGTSTDTQYF.

The rearrangement uses TRBV19 and TRBJ2-5; 10 bases agree with TRBD2. Germline CDR1 reads LNHDA; CDR2 reads SQIVND (reference sequence). This CDR3 has 17 amino acids. The junction had 13 bases not matched to a gene; V was cut back by 5 bases and J by 4 bases. CDR3 sequence: CASSARGSGRAGETQYF. The CDR3 nucleotides read TGTGCCAGTAGTGCGCGGGGCAGCGGGAGGGCCGGAGAGACCCAGTACTTC.

The chain employs TRBV2 and TRBJ2-1; 7 bases agree with TRBD1. CDR3 size: 13 residues. Trimming took 6 bases from V and 3 from J; bases not matched to a gene: 2. CDR1 is SNHLY and CDR2 is FYNNEI in the germline V gene. This CDR3 reads CASRRDSYNEQFF. CDR3 nucleotide sequence: TGTGCCAGCAGGAGGGACAGCTACAATGAGCAGTTCTTC.

This chain joins TRBV5-4 and TRBJ1-2, with 11 bases lining up with TRBD1. Germline CDR1 is SGHNT and CDR2 is YYREEE (reference sequence). V shed 0 bases and J 8 bases; nucleotides not matched to a gene: 6. The CDR3 is 15 amino acids. The CDR3 DNA reads as TGTGCCAGCAGCTTGGCCGGGACAGGGGGTCAGGGCTACACCTTC. Translation gives CASSLAGTGGQGYTF.

The CDR3 reads CASRTGTSSYEQYF. In nucleotides, the CDR3 is TGTGCCAGCAGGACGGGAACGAGCTCCTACGAGCAGTACTTC. V usage is TRBV6-1 and J usage is TRBJ2-7, with a tentative D call TRBD2 (5 bases). The germline V gene encodes CDR1 MNHNS and CDR2 SASEGT. The CDR3 runs to 14 residues. The ends were cut back, 6 bases at V and 0 bases at J, with 12 bases in the middle.

The rearrangement joins TRBV20-1 to TRBJ2-5, with D unclear. This CDR3 contains 13 residues. Germline V gene lookup returns CDR1 DFQATT and CDR2 SNEGSKA (reference sequence). V was trimmed by 3 bases and J by 2 bases, leaving 10 bases between them. The DNA of the CDR3 is TGCAGTGCTAGTTGGCAGGTGCAAGAGACCCAGTACTTC. This gives the protein CSASWQVQETQYF.